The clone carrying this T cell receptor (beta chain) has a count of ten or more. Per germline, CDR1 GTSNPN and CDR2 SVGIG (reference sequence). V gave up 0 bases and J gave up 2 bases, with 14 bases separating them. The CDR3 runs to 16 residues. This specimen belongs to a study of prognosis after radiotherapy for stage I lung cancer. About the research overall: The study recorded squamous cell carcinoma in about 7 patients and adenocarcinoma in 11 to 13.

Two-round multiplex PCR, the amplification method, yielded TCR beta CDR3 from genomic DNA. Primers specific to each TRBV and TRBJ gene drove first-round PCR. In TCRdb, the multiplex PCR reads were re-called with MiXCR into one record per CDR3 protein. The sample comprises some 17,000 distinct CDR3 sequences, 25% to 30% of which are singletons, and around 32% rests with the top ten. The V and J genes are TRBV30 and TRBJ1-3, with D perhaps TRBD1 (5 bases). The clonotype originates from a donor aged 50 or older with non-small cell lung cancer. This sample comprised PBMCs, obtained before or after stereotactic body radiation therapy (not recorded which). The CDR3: CAWSVSGAGTGNTIYF. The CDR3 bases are TGTGCCTGGAGTGTAAGTGGCGCAGGGACTGGAAACACCATATATTTT.